This is a list of T cell receptor beta chains from one sample in a study of T cells after yellow fever vaccination. A single record per CDR3 protein comes from TCRdb applying MiXCR to the 5' RACE reads. Counted here are 200,000 to 300,000 distinct CDR3 sequences, about 7% occurring once; the ten biggest clones make up 0.8% to 1.2%. This material consisted of CD4+ T cells sorted from PBMCs, taken on the day of the yellow fever booster vaccination. The receptors were gathered from a young man who received the YFV17D yellow fever vaccine. The conserved cysteine and the conserved F or W are not part of the CDR3 here. The order of the fields is V gene, clone size, J gene, CDR3 protein. Size tells how often a clone was seen (once, few, many) or the class of an expanded clone, and some rows leave it out.

v_gene: TRBV12-3/TRBV12-4; abundance: many; j_gene: TRBJ2-1; CDR3aa: ASSFFGASSYNEQF
v_gene: TRBV6-2/TRBV6-3; abundance: many; j_gene: TRBJ2-3; CDR3aa: ASNDPGHTDTQY
v_gene: TRBV20-1; abundance: many; j_gene: TRBJ2-1; CDR3aa: SALQGGEQF
v_gene: TRBV15; abundance: few; j_gene: TRBJ2-7; CDR3aa: ATSRDWRYEQY
v_gene: TRBV24-1; abundance: -; j_gene: TRBJ2-2; CDR3aa: ATQDSAGELF
v_gene: TRBV20-1; abundance: many; j_gene: TRBJ2-7; CDR3aa: SARDSRAYEQY
v_gene: TRBV7-2; abundance: many; j_gene: TRBJ2-1; CDR3aa: ASSLGAGTFSYNEQF
v_gene: TRBV7-8; abundance: few; j_gene: TRBJ2-5; CDR3aa: ASSQSSSRGRETQY
v_gene: TRBV6-6; abundance: -; j_gene: TRBJ2-1; CDR3aa: ASGGDMKQF
v_gene: TRBV20-1; abundance: -; j_gene: TRBJ2-3; CDR3aa: SARGTTADTQY
v_gene: TRBV7-2; abundance: few; j_gene: TRBJ2-5; CDR3aa: ASSFGTRSGETQY